This entry features one T cell receptor (beta chain) sequence. Its target is unknown. The data originate from a study of T cell responses to AZD1222 COVID-19 vaccine. General study points: A mostly white British donor set with more females was recruited, and clonal diversity was possibly underestimated. Increases in Spike-specific TCR breadth and depth were seen after two AZD1222 doses. Among AZD1222 vaccinees, only 5 to 7 were seropositive at baseline.

Repertoires were generated with immunoSEQ multiplex PCR, while TCRdb's copy carries only in-frame clones and drops some. Of tens of thousands of clones listed, 70% to 90% were seen once; the top ten hold about 19%. Between the trimmed V and J ends, which lost 5 bases and 2 bases, there was a span of 9 bases. The CDR3 is made up of 13 amino acids. Germline assignment: CDR1 SGHDN and CDR2 FVKESK. The chain combines TRBV14 with TRBJ1-1, with no clear D. The source of this sequence is an adult in good health. The material sequenced was peripheral blood, taken on day 0 of AZD1222 vaccination. CDR3 DNA sequence: TGTGCCAGCAGCGAAATGGCCAACACTGAAGCTTTCTTT. It specifies CASSEMANTEAFF.